This T cell receptor (beta chain) was sequenced during a study of blood T cell repertoires in COVID-19. The method was immunoSEQ multiplex PCR; TCRdb's version includes in-frame clones alone and lacks a portion of them. The sample yields 250,000 to 300,000 clones, approximately 90% seen once. The source of this sequence is a woman aged 60-70 years with acute or convalescent COVID-19. The specimen was peripheral blood.

The CDR3 region has the DNA TGTGCCAGCAGCCCCCGGAGGGAGGGGAGGCAGTACTTC. It is translated as CASSPRREGRQYF. This chain connects TRBV11-2 to TRBJ2-7, with 7 positions matching TRBD2. The junction had 10 bases not matched to a gene; V was cut back by 5 bases and J by 9 bases. The germline gives CDR1 SGHAT, CDR2 FQNNGV. This CDR3 region has 13 residues.